The T cell receptor (beta chain) described here comes from a study of PD-1 blockade in mismatch repair-deficient tumors. Study-wide results and limits: Tumor-resident clones, often absent from pretreatment blood, expanded after pembrolizumab and then contracted.

All patients were mismatch repair deficient, assessed by either PCR or immunohistochemistry. The TCR-sequenced patients were a few responders to pembrolizumab. Concerning this clone itself: What it binds is unknown.

V was pared by 4 bases and J by 5 bases, with 3 bases of the junction left unmatched. Germline V gives CDR1 ENHRY, CDR2 SYGVKD. This CDR3 spans 14 amino acids. Profiling relied on immunoSEQ multiplex PCR, and the TCRdb table lists in-frame clones only, not all of them. The repertoire includes tens of thousands of clones, more than 70% of them detected once, and about 3.2% sits in the top ten. The sample in question was PBMCs, obtained roughly 6 weeks after starting pembrolizumab. This receptor was obtained from an adult with mismatch repair-deficient cancer. V is TRBV10-3 and J is TRBJ2-3; 10 positions match TRBD1. The CDR3 region has the DNA TGTGCCATCAGTGGACAGGGGGCTGGAGATACGCAGTATTTT. As protein: CAISGQGAGDTQYF.